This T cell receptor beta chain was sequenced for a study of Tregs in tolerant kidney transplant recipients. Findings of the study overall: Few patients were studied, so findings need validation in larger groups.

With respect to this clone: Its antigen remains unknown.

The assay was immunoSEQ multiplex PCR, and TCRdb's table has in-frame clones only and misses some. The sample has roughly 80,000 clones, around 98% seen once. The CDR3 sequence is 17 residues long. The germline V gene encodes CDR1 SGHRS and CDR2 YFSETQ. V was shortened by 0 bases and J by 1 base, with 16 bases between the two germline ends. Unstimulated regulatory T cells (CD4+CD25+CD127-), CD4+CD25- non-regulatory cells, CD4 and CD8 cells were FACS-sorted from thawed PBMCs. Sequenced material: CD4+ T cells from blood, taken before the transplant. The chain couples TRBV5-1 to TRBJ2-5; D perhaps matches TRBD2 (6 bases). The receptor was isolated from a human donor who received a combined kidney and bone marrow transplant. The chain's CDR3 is CASSLVGGTKVQETQYF. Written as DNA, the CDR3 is TGCGCCAGCAGCTTGGTGGGGGGTACTAAGGTCCAAGAGACCCAGTACTTC.